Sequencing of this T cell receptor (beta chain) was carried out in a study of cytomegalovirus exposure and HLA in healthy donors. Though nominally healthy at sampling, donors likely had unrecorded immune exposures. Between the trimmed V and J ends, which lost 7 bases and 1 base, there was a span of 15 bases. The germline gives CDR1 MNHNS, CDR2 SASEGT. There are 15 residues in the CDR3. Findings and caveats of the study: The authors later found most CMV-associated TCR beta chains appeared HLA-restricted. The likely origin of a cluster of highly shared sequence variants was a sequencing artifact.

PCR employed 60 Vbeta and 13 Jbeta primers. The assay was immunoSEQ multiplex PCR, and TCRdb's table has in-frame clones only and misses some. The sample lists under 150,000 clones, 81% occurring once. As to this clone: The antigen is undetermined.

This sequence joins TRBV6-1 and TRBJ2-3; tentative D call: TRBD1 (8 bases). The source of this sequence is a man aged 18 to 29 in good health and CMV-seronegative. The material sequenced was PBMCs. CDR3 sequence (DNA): TGTGCCAGCAACTCAGCGGGACAGGGCACAGATACGCAGTATTTT. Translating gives CASNSAGQGTDTQYF.